Listed below are T cell receptor beta chains from one sample, sequenced in a study of spatial heterogeneity in lung cancer. Using its own MiXCR run on the 5' RACE reads, TCRdb lists one record per CDR3 protein. The sample lists some 38,000 distinct CDR3 sequences, just over 3% occurring once. The specimen comprised normal lung tissue next to the tumor, sampled at surgery. These receptor sequences come from a male donor with early-stage non-small cell lung cancer. Both conserved end residues are part of each CDR3.

v_call cdr3_aa
TRBV9 CASSGTNNSPLHF
TRBV5-1 CASSSGTSLVNEQFF
TRBV18 CASSRSQEDEQFF
TRBV7-9 CASSTKTGVTDTQYF
TRBV9 CASSAGQGDNSPLHF
TRBV7-2 CASSEGQTRYF
TRBV29-1 CSVARTSGGADTQYF
TRBV19 CASSAGGPQPQHF
TRBV20-1 CSAKKTGSYYEQYF
TRBV20-1 CSARRDPDTQYF
TRBV27 CASSLKVGVLASPLHF
TRBV28 CASSLYGGTGVSLEQYF
TRBV5-1 CASSQGFYAEAFF
TRBV25-1 CASARQGSDEQFF
TRBV15 CATSRGVTDTQYF
TRBV24-1 CATSDLGGTEAFF
TRBV5-1 CASSLRGEETQYF
TRBV29-1 CSVGGHRGENTIYF
TRBV7-3 CASSLNQGGNTGELFF
TRBV6-2/TRBV6-3 CASSSLQEYTDTQYF
TRBV5-1 CASSLIATRTSSEQFF
TRBV12-3/TRBV12-4 CASCRSPPGEQYF
TRBV7-8 CASSPRGPNTGELFF
TRBV28 CASSPGQNTEAFF
TRBV4-2 CASSRGQLDEKLFF